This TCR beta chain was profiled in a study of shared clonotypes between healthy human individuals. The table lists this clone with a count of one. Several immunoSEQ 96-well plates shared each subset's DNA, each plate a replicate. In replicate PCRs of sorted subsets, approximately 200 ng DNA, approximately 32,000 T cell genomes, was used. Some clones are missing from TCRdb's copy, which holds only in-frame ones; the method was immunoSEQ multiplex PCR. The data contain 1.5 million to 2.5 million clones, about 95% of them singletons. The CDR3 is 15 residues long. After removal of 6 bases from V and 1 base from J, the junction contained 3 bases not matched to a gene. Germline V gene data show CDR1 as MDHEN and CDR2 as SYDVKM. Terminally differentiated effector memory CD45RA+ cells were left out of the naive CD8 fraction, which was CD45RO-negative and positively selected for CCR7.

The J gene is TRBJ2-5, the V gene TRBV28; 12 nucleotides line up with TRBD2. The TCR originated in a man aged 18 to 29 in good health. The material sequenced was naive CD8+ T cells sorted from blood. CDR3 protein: CASSWTSGVQETQYF. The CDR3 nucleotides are TGTGCCAGCAGCTGGACTAGCGGGGTCCAAGAGACCCAGTACTTC.